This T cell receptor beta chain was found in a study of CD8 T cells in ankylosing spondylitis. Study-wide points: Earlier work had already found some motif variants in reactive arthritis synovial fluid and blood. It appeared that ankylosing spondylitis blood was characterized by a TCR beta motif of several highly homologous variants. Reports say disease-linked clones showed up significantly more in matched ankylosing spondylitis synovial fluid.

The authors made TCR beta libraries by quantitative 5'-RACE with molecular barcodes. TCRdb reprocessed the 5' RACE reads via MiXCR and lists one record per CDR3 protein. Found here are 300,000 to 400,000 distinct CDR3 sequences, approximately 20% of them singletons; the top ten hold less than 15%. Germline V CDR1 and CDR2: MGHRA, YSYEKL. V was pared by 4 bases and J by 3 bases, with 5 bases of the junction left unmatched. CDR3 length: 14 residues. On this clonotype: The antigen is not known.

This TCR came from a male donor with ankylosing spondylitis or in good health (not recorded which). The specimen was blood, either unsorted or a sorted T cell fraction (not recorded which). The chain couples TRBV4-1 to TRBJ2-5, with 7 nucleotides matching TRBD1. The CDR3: CASSPDRPEETQYF. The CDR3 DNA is TGCGCCAGCAGCCCGGACAGGCCCGAAGAGACCCAGTACTTC.